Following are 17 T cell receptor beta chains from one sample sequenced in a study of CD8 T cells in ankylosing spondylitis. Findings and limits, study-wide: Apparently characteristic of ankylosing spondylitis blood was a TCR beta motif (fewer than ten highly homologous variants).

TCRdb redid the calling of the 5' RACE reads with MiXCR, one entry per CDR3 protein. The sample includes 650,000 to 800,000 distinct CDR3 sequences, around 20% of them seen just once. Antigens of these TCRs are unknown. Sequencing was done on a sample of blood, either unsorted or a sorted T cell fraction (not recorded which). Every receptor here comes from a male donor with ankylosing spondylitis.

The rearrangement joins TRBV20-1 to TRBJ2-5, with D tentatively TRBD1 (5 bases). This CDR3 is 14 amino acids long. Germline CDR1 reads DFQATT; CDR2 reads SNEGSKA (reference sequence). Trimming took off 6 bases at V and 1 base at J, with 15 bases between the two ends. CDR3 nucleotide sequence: TGCAGTGCCATTTTGACAGATTTCCAAGAGACCCAGTACTTC. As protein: CSAILTDFQETQYF.

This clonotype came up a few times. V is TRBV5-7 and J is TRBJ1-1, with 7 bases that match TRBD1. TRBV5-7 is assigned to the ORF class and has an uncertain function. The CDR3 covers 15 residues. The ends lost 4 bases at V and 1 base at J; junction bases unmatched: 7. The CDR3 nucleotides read TGTGCCAGCAGCACCAAAAGACAGGGGAACACTGAAGCTTTCTTT. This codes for CASSTKRQGNTEAFF.

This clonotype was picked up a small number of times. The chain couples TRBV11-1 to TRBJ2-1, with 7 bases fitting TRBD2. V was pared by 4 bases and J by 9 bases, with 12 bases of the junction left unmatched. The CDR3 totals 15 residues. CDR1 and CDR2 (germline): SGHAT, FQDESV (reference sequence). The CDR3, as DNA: TGTGCCAGCAGCTCGCCTAGCCTTGGGGGGGGTGAGCAGTTCTTC. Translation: CASSSPSLGGGEQFF.

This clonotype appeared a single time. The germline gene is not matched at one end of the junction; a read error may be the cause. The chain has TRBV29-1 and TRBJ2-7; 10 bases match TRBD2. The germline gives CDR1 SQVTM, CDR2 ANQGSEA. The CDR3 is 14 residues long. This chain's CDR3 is CSVGLADSSYKQYF. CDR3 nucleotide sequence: TGCAGCGTAGGACTAGCGGACAGCTCCTACAAGCAGTACTTC.

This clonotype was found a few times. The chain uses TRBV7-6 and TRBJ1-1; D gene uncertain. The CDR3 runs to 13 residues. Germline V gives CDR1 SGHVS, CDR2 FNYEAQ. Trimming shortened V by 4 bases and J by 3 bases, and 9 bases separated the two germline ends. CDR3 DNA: TGTGCCAGCAGCTCCGATCTCTACACTGAAGCTTTCTTT. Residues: CASSSDLYTEAFF.

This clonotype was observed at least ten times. Here the CDR3 reads CASSGKGPKSYNEQFF. CDR3 nucleotides: TGTGCCAGCAGTGGAAAAGGGCCGAAGTCCTACAATGAGCAGTTCTTC. The chain couples TRBV12-3 or TRBV12-4 to TRBJ2-1; D is undetermined. V was cut by 5 bases and J by 1 base, with 15 bases left in between. This CDR3 comprises 16 residues.

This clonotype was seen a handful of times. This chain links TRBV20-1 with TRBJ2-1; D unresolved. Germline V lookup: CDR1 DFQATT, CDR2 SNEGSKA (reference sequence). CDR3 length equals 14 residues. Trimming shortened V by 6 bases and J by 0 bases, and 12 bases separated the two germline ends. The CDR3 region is CSASELSSYNEQFF. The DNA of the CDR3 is TGCAGTGCGAGCGAACTGAGCTCCTACAATGAGCAGTTCTTC.

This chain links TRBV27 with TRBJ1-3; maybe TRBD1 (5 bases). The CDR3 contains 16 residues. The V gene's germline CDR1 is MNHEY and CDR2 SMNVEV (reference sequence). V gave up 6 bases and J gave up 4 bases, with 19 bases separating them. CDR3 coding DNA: TGTGCCAGCAGAGGAGTGGGGGTGGCGGAGGGAAACACCATATATTTT. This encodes CASRGVGVAEGNTIYF.

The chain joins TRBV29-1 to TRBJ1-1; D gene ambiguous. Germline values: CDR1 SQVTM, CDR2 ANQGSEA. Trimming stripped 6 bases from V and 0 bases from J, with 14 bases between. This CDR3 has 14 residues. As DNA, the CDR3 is TGCAGCGTCTTGACTGGAGACATGAACACTGAAGCTTTCTTT. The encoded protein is CSVLTGDMNTEAFF.

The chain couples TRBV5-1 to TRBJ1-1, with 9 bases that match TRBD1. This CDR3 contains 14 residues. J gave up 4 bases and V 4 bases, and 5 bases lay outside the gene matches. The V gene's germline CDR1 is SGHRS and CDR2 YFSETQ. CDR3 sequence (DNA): TGCGCCAGCAGCCTGACAGGGGGAGTCACTGAAGCTTTCTTT. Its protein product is CASSLTGGVTEAFF.

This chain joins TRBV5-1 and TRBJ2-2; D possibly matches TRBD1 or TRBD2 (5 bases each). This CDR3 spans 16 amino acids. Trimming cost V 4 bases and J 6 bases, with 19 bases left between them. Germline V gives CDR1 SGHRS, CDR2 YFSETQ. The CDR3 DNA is TGCGCCAGCAGCGCACGGGACGGATACAGTCCCGGGGAGCTGTTTTTT. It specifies CASSARDGYSPGELFF. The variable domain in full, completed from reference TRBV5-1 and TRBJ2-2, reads KAGVTQTPRYLIKTRGQQVTLSCSPISGHRSVSWYQQTPGQGLQFLFEYFSETQRNKGNFPGRFSGRQFSNSRSEMNVSTLELGDSALYLCASSARDGYSPGELFFGEGSRLTVL.

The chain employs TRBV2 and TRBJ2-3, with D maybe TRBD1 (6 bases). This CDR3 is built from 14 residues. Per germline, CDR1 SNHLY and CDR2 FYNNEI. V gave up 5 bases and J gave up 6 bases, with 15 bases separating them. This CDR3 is CASSSGLRGDTQYF. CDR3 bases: TGTGCCAGCAGTTCGGGCCTAAGGGGGGATACGCAGTATTTT. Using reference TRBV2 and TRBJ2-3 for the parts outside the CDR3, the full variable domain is EPEVTQTPSHQVTQMGQEVILRCVPISNHLYFYWYRQILGQKVEFLVSFYNNEISEKSEIFDDQFSVERPDGSNFTLKIRSTKLEDSAMYFCASSSGLRGDTQYFGPGTRLTVL.

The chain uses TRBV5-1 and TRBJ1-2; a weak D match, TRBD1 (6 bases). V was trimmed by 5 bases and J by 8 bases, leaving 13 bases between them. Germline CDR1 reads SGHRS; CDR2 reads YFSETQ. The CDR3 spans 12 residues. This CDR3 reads CASRHREEGYTF. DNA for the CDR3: TGCGCCAGCAGACACAGGGAAGAGGGCTACACCTTC.

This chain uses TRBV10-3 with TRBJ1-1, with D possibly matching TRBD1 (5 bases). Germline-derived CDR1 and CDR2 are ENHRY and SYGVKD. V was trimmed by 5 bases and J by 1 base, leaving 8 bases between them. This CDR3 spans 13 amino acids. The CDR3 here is CAISTGANTEAFF. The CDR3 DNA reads TGTGCCATCAGTACAGGAGCGAACACTGAAGCTTTCTTT.

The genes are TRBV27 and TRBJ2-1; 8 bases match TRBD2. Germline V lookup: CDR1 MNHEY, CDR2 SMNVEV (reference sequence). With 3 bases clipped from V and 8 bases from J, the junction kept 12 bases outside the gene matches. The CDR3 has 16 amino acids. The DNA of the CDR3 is TGTGCCAGCAGTTTGGGTAGCGGGAACAGGTACGATGAGCAGTTCTTC. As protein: CASSLGSGNRYDEQFF.

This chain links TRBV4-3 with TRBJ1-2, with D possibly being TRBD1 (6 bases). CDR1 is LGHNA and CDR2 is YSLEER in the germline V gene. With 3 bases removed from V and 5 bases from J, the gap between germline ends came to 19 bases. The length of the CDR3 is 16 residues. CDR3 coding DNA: TGCGCCAGCAGCCACGTCGGAGGAACGCAGGGGTATGGCTACACCTTC. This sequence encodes CASSHVGGTQGYGYTF.

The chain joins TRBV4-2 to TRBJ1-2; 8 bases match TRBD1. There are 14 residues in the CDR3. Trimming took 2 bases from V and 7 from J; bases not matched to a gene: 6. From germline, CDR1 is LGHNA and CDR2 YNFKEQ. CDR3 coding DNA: TGTGCCAGCAGCCAATCGGACAGGGTTTCTGGCTACACCTTC. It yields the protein CASSQSDRVSGYTF.